These 22 T cell receptor beta chains share one sample of origin, sequenced in a study of CD4 T cells in relation to SARS-CoV-2 and coronaviruses. Only in-frame clones appear in the TCRdb table, and some are missing; sequencing was by immunoSEQ multiplex PCR. Here the sample spans about 41,000 clones, over 75% being singletons. Antigen specificity for these receptors is unknown. The sample comprised naive CD4+ T cells from PBMCs, cultured in vitro. The subset denotes: naive CD4+ T cells isolated by negative enrichment. The receptors derive from an adult with COVID-19.

The chain links TRBV6-5 to TRBJ2-7; TRBD2 matches 7 bases. The CDR3 is made up of 14 amino acids. Losses at the gene ends were 6 bases for V and 2 bases for J; bases not matched to a gene: 7. Per the germline V gene, CDR1 is MNHEY and CDR2 is SVGAGI. The CDR3 protein is CASRASGAAYEQYF. CDR3 sequence (DNA): TGTGCCAGCAGGGCGAGCGGGGCAGCCTACGAGCAGTACTTC.

This sequence joins TRBV3-1 (or the pseudogene TRBV3-2) and TRBJ2-1, with 12 bases matching TRBD2. V was pared by 4 bases and J by 5 bases, with 12 bases of the junction left unmatched. The CDR3 runs 18 residues. Germline V CDR1 and CDR2: LGHDT, YNNKEL (reference sequence). The CDR3 nucleotides read TGTGCCAGCAGCCCGAGGACTAGCGGGGCGACATTGCACAATGAGCAGTTCTTC. This encodes CASSPRTSGATLHNEQFF.

The V call is TRBV5-4, the J call TRBJ2-7; 8 positions agree with TRBD2. V was pared by 7 bases and J by 1 base, with 10 bases of the junction left unmatched. The CDR3 has 15 residues. Germline V gene lookup returns CDR1 SGHNT and CDR2 YYREEE (reference sequence). As DNA, the CDR3 is TGTGCCAGCGGAATAGCGGGACTCAAATCCTACGAGCAGTACTTC. Its protein is CASGIAGLKSYEQYF.

The chain carries TRBV7-9 and TRBJ2-1, with 7 positions matching TRBD2. CDR3 length: 13 residues. J was trimmed by 10 bases and V by 1 base; bases with no gene match: 4. From germline, CDR1 is SEHNR and CDR2 FQNEAQ (reference sequence). The CDR3 region has the DNA TGTGCCAGCAGCTTAGTACGGGGGGTGGAGCAGTTCTTC. This codes for CASSLVRGVEQFF.

The rearrangement links TRBV11-2 to TRBJ2-5, with a possible D match to TRBD2 (6 bases). Trimming removed 3 bases from V and 1 base from J, with 12 bases in between. Germline V CDR1 and CDR2: SGHAT, FQNNGV. This CDR3 comprises 15 residues. CDR3: CASSFLAIRQETQYF. The CDR3, as DNA: TGTGCCAGCAGCTTCCTAGCGATACGCCAAGAGACCCAGTACTTC.

This sequence joins TRBV18 and TRBJ1-4; no reliable D call. The CDR3 runs to 16 residues. CDR1 and CDR2 from the germline V gene are KGHSH and LQKENI. Trimming took 2 bases from V and 0 from J, leaving 10 bases between them. This chain's CDR3 is CASSPGVSATNEKLFF. DNA for the CDR3: TGTGCCAGCTCACCAGGGGTCTCTGCAACTAATGAAAAACTGTTTTTT.

The rearrangement joins TRBV28 to TRBJ2-7; 13 bases agree with TRBD2. The germline gives CDR1 MDHEN, CDR2 SYDVKM. V dropped 6 bases and J dropped 1; count of bases not matched to a gene: 12. The CDR3 is 18 amino acids. Here the CDR3 DNA reads TGTGCCAGCAGCTCCCCGGGACTAGCGGGACTTCTATCCTACGAGCAGTACTTC. It specifies CASSSPGLAGLLSYEQYF.

The chain is built from TRBV5-1 and TRBJ2-7; D could derive from TRBD1 or TRBD2 (5 bases each). CDR3 size: 14 residues. Germline V CDR1 and CDR2: SGHRS, YFSETQ. V was pared by 3 bases and J by 6 bases, with 16 bases between. CDR3 sequence reads: CASSWGPQKGEQYF. The CDR3 nucleotides are TGCGCCAGCAGCTGGGGACCCCAGAAGGGCGAGCAGTACTTC.

J is TRBJ1-2 and V is TRBV7-9; 9 bases align to TRBD1. The CDR3 spans 14 residues. V lost 4 bases to trimming and J lost 2 bases; unmatched junction nucleotides: 2. Germline V gene sequence: CDR1 SEHNR, CDR2 FQNEAQ (reference sequence). The CDR3 here is CASSSGTGNYGYTF. The CDR3 DNA is TGTGCCAGCAGCTCCGGGACAGGGAACTATGGCTACACCTTC.

This chain uses TRBV5-4 with TRBJ2-7; TRBD1 agrees at 8 bases. The CDR3 has 14 residues. The V segment lost 4 bases and the J segment 5 bases; nucleotides outside the gene matches: 8. Germline loops: CDR1 SGHNT, CDR2 YYREEE (reference sequence). The CDR3 region is CASSLWTGMDEQYF. The CDR3 nucleotides are TGTGCCAGCAGCCTATGGACAGGGATGGACGAGCAGTACTTC.

V and J are TRBV4-1 and TRBJ1-4, with D unclear. Between the trimmed V and J ends, which lost 2 bases and 8 bases, there was a span of 6 bases. CDR1 and CDR2 from the germline V gene are MGHRA and YSYEKL. The length of the CDR3 is 12 residues. Here the CDR3 DNA reads TGCGCCAGCAGCCAATTACCCGAAAAACTGTTTTTT. This gives the protein CASSQLPEKLFF.

The chain has TRBV7-8 and TRBJ1-2; the D gene is possibly TRBD1 (5 bases). This CDR3 has 15 residues. CDR1 SGHVS and CDR2 FQNEAQ come from the germline V gene. V lost 1 base and J 3 bases, leaving 12 bases between the germline ends. The CDR3 DNA sequence: TGTGCCAGCAGCTTAGGAGGGGTCCCTGACTATGGCTACACCTTC. Protein product: CASSLGGVPDYGYTF.

CDR3 sequence: CASSKGRQETQYF. Written as DNA, the CDR3 is TGTGCCAGCAGCAAAGGAAGGCAAGAGACCCAGTACTTC. The chain employs TRBV21-1 and TRBJ2-5. TRBV21-1 is deemed a pseudogene. The CDR3 is 13 residues long.

This chain uses TRBV29-1 with TRBJ2-5; D might be TRBD1 or TRBD2, each matching 6 bases. V was trimmed by 4 bases and J by 4 bases, leaving 13 bases between them. The CDR3 is 13 residues long. Germline V gives CDR1 SQVTM, CDR2 ANQGSEA. CDR3 sequence: CSVVGGLIETQYF. CDR3 coding DNA: TGCAGCGTTGTAGGGGGGCTAATAGAGACCCAGTACTTC.

The chain uses TRBV4-2 and TRBJ2-3; 7 nucleotides align to TRBD2. Trimming at V came to 1 base and at J to 2 bases, leaving 3 bases not matched to a gene. CDR3 length: 15 amino acids. CDR1 and CDR2 (germline): LGHNA, YNFKEQ. CDR3 region: CASSQVSGYTDTQYF. The CDR3 DNA reads as TGTGCCAGCAGCCAAGTTAGCGGGTACACAGATACGCAGTATTTT.

The CDR3 here is CASSPGQGLAKLFF. CDR3 bases: TGCGCCAGCAGCCCTGGACAGGGTTTGGCAAAACTGTTTTTT. The V call is TRBV5-1, the J call TRBJ1-4, with 8 bases that match TRBD1. Trimming cost V 4 bases and J 10 bases; bases outside gene matches: 9. This CDR3 comprises 14 residues. CDR1 is SGHRS, CDR2 YFSETQ, per germline.

The chain combines TRBV11-1 with TRBJ2-1; 14 bases fit TRBD2. The germline gives CDR1 SGHAT, CDR2 FQDESV (reference sequence). The CDR3 runs to 15 residues. Trimming took 5 bases from V and 12 from J; bases not matched to a gene: 9. The CDR3 region is CASSTGTSGSYWQFF. DNA for the CDR3: TGTGCCAGCAGCACTGGGACTAGCGGGAGTTATTGGCAGTTCTTC.

The rearrangement uses TRBV6-5 and TRBJ2-7; 9 positions agree with TRBD1. Trimming removed 6 bases from V and 2 bases from J; junction bases left unmatched: 8. This CDR3 spans 15 amino acids. Germline V CDR1 and CDR2: MNHEY, SVGAGI. CDR3 sequence reads: CASRQPGQGTYEQYF. The CDR3 nucleotides are TGTGCCAGCAGACAACCGGGACAGGGCACCTACGAGCAGTACTTC.

This clone was observed once. The rearrangement joins TRBV9 to TRBJ2-3; 13 bases agree with TRBD2. CDR3 length: 16 amino acids. Germline CDR1 and CDR2: SGDLS and YYNGEE. Trimming at V came to 4 bases and at J to 6 bases, leaving 8 bases not matched to a gene. CDR3 in DNA: TGTGCCAGCAGCCCGCCGGGACTAGCGGGGAGTGATACGCAGTATTTT. This gives the protein CASSPPGLAGSDTQYF.

J is TRBJ2-5 and V is TRBV28; D unclear. The CDR3 covers 16 residues. Trimming took 6 bases from V and 2 from J, leaving 19 bases between them. Germline V lookup: CDR1 MDHEN, CDR2 SYDVKM. The CDR3 DNA reads as TGTGCCAGCAGCATTATATCGTGGCCGCAACAAGAGACCCAGTACTTC. Translating gives CASSIISWPQQETQYF.

The rearrangement uses TRBV30 and TRBJ2-3; no definite D call. Germline CDR1 is GTSNPN and CDR2 is SVGIG (reference sequence). The length of the CDR3 is 14 residues. V was shortened by 4 bases and J by 1 base, with 12 bases between the two germline ends. CDR3 loop: CAWNAGLGTDTQYF. CDR3 coding DNA: TGTGCCTGGAACGCCGGGTTGGGCACAGATACGCAGTATTTT.

The J gene is TRBJ1-5, the V gene TRBV1; the table's D call, TRBD1, was not checked against the DNA. TRBV1 is reported as a pseudogene. This CDR3 has 16 residues. In DNA, the CDR3 is TGCACCAGCAGCCAGGGGGACAGGGGGGGCAATCAGCCCCAGCATTTT. Translation: CTSSQGDRGGNQPQHF.